The subject of this entry is one T cell receptor (beta chain). Its antigen remains unidentified. CDR3 length: 15 residues. Trimming stripped 1 base from V and 3 bases from J, with 10 bases between. CDR1 and CDR2 (germline): SGHKS, YYEKEE (reference sequence). This record belongs to a study of OX40 agonist ivuxolimab in advanced cancers. General observations from the study: Low clonal expansion, among the lowest seen, marked partial responders at 0.1-3.0 mg/kg. No antigen was identified for the clonally expanded peripheral T cells. Normalized T-cell clonal expansion was also low in some nonresponders.

Generated by immunoSEQ multiplex PCR, the TCRdb table keeps only in-frame clones and is missing some. The sample has tens of thousands of clones; 80% to 90% are singletons. The material sequenced was CD4+ or CD8+ T cells sorted from blood, taken in a trial of the OX40 agonist ivuxolimab. The sequence was obtained from an adult with an advanced solid tumor such as melanoma, head and neck, liver or kidney cancer. The chain couples TRBV5-5 to TRBJ1-4; tentatively, D is TRBD1 (5 bases). The CDR3 protein is CASSLIRGPNEKLFF. The CDR3 bases are TGTGCCAGCAGCTTGATCCGGGGACCTAATGAAAAACTGTTTTTT.